The source of this TCR beta chain is a study of cytomegalovirus exposure and HLA in healthy donors. Broader study findings: Among the CMV-associated chains, a few were confirmed in vitro as specific for CMV antigens.

Sequencing used immunoSEQ multiplex PCR; TCRdb keeps in-frame clones, though not all of them. The sample holds more than 150,000 clones, roughly four fifths seen once. J lost 9 bases, V lost 7 bases, and 10 bases had no gene match. Germline CDR1 is SNHLY and CDR2 is FYNNEI. There are 15 residues in the CDR3. This clone was observed once. Its antigen is currently unknown. Sequences were obtained from PBMCs. The clonotype comes from a woman under 30 in good health and CMV-seropositive. The chain links TRBV2 to TRBJ2-1; 12 nucleotides align to TRBD2. CDR3 nucleotide sequence: TGTGCCAGCAAACCTCTAGCGGGGGGGAACAGTGAGCAGTTCTTC. Its translation: CASKPLAGGNSEQFF.